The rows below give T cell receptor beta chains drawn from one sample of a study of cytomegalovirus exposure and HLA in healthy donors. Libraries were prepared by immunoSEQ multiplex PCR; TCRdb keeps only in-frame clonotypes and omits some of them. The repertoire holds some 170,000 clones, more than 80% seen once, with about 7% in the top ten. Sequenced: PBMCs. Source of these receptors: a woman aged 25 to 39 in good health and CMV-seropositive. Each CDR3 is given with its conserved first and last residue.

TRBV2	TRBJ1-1	CASRAGGGAEAFF
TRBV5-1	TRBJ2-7	CASSSSYSYEQYF
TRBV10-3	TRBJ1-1	CAISGTPGQGKGAEAFF
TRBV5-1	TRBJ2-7	CASSPGAGRGYEQYF
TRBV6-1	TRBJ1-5	CASSRQRNQPQHF
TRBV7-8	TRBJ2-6	CASRSSGQGPGANVLTF
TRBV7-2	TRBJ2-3	CASSYAGSDTQYF
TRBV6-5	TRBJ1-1	CASAKGRGFFEAFF
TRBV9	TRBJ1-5	CASSDGGGNQPQHF
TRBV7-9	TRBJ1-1	CASSLGSLRNTEAFF
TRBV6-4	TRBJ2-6	CASSGGPGANVLTF
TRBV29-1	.	CSVELSKGPGPYEQYF
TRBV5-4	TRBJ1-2	CASSLDLQYGYTF
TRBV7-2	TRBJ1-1	CVTQQGRDTEAFF
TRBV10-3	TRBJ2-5	CAISERQEETQYF
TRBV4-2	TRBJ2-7	CASSQGPGQGLFEQYF
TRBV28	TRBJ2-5	CASSLRETQYF
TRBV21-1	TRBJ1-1	CASSKAPRTGDREAFF
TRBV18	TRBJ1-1	CASSRTSEGGTEAFF
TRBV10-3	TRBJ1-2	CATQQDSNYGYTF
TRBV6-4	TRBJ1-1	CASSDSLDRVWNTEAFF
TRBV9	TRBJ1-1	CASSESRDRVRWNTEAFF
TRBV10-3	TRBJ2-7	CAISEWGQAPQQGQYF
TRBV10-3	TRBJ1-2	CAIGDRGFFYGYTF
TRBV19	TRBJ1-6	CASSLTGNPSSYNSPLHF
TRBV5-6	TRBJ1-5	CASSLGQRYQPQHF
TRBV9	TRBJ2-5	CASSTQDQETQYF
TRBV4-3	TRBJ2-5	CASSQGLAGRETQYF
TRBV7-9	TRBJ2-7	CASSRSNFEASYEQYF
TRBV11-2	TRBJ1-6	CASSSLGVRSLNSPLHF
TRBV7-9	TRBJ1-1	CASSLALGRMDTEAFF
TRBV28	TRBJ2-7	CASKDSSYEQYF
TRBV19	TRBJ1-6	CASSIMEGSGSPLHF
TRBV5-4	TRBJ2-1	CASKAGVTVNEQFF
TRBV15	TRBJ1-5	CATSRGDRVRQPQHF
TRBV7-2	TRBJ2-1	CASSRHRGSYNEQFF
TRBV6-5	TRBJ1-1	CASSYSTSNTEAFF
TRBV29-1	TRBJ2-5	CSVEWGTGSEETQYF
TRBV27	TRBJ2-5	CASRPTEYPGGTQYF
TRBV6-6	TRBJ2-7	CASSWTGSSYEQYF
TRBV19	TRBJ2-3	CASSISGSDTQYF
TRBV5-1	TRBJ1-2	CASSLTPGGYGYTF
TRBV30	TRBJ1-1	CAWSVLTEAFF
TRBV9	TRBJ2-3	CASTLSGGYTDTQYF
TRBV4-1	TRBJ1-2	CASSLSPPGQRAVYTF
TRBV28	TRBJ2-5	CASSLMRGPGGGETQYF
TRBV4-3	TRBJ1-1	CASSQYNRGRTEAFF
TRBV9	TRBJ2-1	CASSPVGTPNEQFF
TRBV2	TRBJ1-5	CASSRQGVLSNQPQHF
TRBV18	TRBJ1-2	CASSPPFPPAGDYGYTF
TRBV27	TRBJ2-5	CASSLTGVGTGTQYF
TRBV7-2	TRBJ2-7	CASSVGQAYEQYF
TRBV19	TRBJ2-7	CASSRAGGEKYEQYF
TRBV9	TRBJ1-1	CASSAQGNTEAFF
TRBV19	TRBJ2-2	CASTPTVINTGELFF
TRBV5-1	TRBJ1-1	CASSLRGGDNTEAFF
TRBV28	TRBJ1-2	CASSPHRGGYTF
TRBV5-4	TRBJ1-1	CASSLLGTGRRTEAFF
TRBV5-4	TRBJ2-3	CASSRSGGGSTDTQYF